The source of this T cell receptor beta chain is a study of blood T cell repertoires in COVID-19. Across the study: Italy, Spain and the United States were the sources of the convalescent and acute COVID-19 samples. In each case, the material was cDNA or gDNA derived from T cells, B-cell-depleted T cells, or PBMCs.

Methods used by the authors: Estimation of nucleated cell counts relied on the amplification of reference gene primers. The data were produced by immunoSEQ multiplex PCR, yet TCRdb's version contains in-frame clones alone and is incomplete. The V and J calls and clone size are taken from that table; D and trimming were inferred from the DNA. Among 380,000 or so clones listed, approximately 88% were seen once. The CDR3 is 13 amino acids. Germline CDR1 SEHNR, CDR2 FQNEAQ (reference sequence). The V end lost 6 bases, the J end lost 5 bases, and 13 bases lay between the germline ends. This rearrangement joins TRBV7-9 to TRBJ1-1, with TRBD1 as a possible D gene (5 bases). This clonotype was sampled from a man aged 40-49 years with acute or convalescent COVID-19. Source material: peripheral blood. The CDR3 protein is CASSEDRRTEAFF. In DNA form, the CDR3 reads TGTGCCAGCAGTGAAGACAGAAGGACTGAAGCTTTCTTT.